This TCR beta chain originates from a study of CD8+ T cells in alopecia areata. General study findings and limits: TCRs were shared less clearly across patients than in mice, possibly for HLA-related reasons.

As regards this clone: The antigen is undetermined.

Treatment here: oral pan-JAK inhibitor, 5-10 mg twice daily. Extracted RNA was reverse transcribed, and the resulting cDNA served as sequencing template. Assay used: immunoSEQ multiplex PCR; TCRdb lists only in-frame clones, some missing. The data show more than 85,000 clones, about 58% seen once. This material consisted of CD8+ T cells sorted from blood, taken at week 4, from a patient treated with tofacitinib. The receptor's source is a human donor with alopecia areata.

The CDR3 spells CASSYSGRGANVLTF. CDR3 nucleotides: TGTGCCAGCAGTTACTCAGGGAGGGGGGCCAACGTCCTGACTTTC. The V gene is TRBV6-5, the J gene TRBJ2-6, with D possibly TRBD2 on 6 matching bases. The CDR3 contains 15 residues. Germline loops: CDR1 MNHEY, CDR2 SVGAGI. V lost 0 bases, J lost 4 bases, and 7 bases lay in between.